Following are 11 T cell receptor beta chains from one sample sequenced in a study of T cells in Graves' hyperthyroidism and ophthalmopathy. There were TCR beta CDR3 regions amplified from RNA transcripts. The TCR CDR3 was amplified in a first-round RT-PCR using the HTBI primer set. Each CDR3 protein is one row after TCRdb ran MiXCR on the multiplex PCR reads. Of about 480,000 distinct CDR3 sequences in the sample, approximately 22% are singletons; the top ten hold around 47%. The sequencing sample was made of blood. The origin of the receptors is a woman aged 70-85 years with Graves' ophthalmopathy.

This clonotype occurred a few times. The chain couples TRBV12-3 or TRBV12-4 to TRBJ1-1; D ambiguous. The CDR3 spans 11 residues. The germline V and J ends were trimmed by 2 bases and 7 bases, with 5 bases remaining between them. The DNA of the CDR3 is TGTGCCAGCAGTTTACTCAGTGAAGCTTTCTTT. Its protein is CASSLLSEAFF.

In DNA form, the CDR3 reads TGTGCTAGTGGTTTTCGTGGCGGGAGGGCCAATTGGGAGCAGTACTTC. Translation gives CASGFRGGRANWEQYF. The chain uses TRBV12-5 and TRBJ2-7; TRBD2 agrees at 9 bases. The CDR3 is made up of 16 amino acids. CDR1 LGHNT and CDR2 FRNRAP come from the germline V gene. V was clipped by 3 bases and J by 7 bases; unmatched bases: 13.

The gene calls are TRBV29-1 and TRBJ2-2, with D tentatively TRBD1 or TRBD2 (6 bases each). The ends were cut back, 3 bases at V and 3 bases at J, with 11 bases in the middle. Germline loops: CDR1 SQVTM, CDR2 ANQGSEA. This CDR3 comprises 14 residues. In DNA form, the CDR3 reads TGCAGCGTTGAGAGGGGGGCTGACACCGGGGAGCTGTTTTTT. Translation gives CSVERGADTGELFF.

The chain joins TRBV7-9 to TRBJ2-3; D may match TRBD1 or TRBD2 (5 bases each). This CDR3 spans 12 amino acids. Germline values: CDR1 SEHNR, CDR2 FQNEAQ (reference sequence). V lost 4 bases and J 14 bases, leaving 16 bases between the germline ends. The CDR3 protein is CASSSEGHRAYF. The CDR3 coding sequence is TGTGCCAGCAGCTCCGAGGGGCATAGGGCGTATTTT.

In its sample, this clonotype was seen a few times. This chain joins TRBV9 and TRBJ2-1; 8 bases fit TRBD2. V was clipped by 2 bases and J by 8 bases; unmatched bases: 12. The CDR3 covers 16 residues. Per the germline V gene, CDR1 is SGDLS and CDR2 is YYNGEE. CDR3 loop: CASSVGPGRALDEQFF. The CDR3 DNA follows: TGTGCCAGCAGCGTCGGGCCCGGGAGGGCCTTGGATGAGCAGTTCTTC.

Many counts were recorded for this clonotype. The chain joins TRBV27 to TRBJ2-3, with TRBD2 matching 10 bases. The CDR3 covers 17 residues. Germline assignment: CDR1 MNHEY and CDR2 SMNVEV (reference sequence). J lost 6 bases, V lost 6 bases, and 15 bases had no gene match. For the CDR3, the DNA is TGTGCCAGCAGCCAGCGGCTAGCGGGAGTTCAGGGCGATACGCAGTATTTT. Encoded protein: CASSQRLAGVQGDTQYF.

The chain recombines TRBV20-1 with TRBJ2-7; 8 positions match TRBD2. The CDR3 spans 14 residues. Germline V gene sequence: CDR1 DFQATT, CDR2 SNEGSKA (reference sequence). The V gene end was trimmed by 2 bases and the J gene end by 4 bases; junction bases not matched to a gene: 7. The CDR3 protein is CSARPSGRRYEQYF. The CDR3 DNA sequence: TGCAGTGCTAGACCAAGCGGGAGAAGGTACGAGCAGTACTTC.

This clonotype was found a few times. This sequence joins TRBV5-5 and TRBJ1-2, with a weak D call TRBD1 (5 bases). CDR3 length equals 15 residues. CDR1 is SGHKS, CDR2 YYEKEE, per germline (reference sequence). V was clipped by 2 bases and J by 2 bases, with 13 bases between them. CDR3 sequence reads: CASSFSEGRNYGYTF. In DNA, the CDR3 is TGTGCCAGCAGCTTTTCTGAGGGGCGAAACTATGGCTACACCTTC.

The CDR3, as DNA: TGTGCCAGCAGCTCCTCAATAAACGAGCAGTACTTC. It is translated as CASSSSINEQYF. The chain links TRBV7-9 to TRBJ2-7; no firm D call. Trimming pared 4 bases from V and 5 bases from J, leaving 9 bases between. The length of the CDR3 is 12 residues. From germline, CDR1 is SEHNR and CDR2 FQNEAQ (reference sequence). Drawing the rest from reference TRBV7-9 and TRBJ2-7, the complete variable domain is DTGVSQNPRHKITKRGQNVTFRCDPISEHNRLYWYRQTLGQGPEFLTYFQNEAQLEKSRLLSDRFSAERPKGSFSTLEIQRTEQGDSAMYLCASSSSINEQYFGPGTRLTVT.

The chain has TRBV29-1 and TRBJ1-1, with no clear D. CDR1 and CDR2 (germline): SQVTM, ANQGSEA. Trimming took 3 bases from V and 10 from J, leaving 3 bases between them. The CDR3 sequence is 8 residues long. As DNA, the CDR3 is TGCAGCGTTGATGGAGCTTTCTTT. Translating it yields CSVDGAFF.

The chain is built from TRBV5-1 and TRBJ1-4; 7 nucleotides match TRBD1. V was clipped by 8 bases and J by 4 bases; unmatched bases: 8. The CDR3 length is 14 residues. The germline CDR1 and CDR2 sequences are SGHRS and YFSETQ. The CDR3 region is CASTTGFHNEKLFF. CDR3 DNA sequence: TGCGCCAGTACGACAGGGTTCCATAATGAAAAACTGTTTTTT. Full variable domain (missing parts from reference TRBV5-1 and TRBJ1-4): KAGVTQTPRYLIKTRGQQVTLSCSPISGHRSVSWYQQTPGQGLQFLFEYFSETQRNKGNFPGRFSGRQFSNSRSEMNVSTLELGDSALYLCASTTGFHNEKLFFGSGTQLSVL.